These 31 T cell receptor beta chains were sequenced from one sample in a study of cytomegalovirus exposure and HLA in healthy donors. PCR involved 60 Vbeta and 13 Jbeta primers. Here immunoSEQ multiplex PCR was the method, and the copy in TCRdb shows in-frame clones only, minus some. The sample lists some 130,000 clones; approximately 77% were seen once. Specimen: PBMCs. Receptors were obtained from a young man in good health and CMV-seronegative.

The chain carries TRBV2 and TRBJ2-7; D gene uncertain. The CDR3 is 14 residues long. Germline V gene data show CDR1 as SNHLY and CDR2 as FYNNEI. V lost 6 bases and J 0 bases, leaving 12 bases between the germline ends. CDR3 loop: CASSANVASYEQYF. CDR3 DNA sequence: TGTGCCAGCAGCGCCAATGTGGCCTCCTACGAGCAGTACTTC.

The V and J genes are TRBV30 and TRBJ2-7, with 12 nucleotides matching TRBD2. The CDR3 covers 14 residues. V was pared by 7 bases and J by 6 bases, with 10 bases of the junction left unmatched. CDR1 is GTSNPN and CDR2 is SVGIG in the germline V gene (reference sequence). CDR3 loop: CASAGTSGFGEQYF. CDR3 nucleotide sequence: TGTGCCTCAGCCGGGACTAGCGGGTTTGGCGAGCAGTACTTC.

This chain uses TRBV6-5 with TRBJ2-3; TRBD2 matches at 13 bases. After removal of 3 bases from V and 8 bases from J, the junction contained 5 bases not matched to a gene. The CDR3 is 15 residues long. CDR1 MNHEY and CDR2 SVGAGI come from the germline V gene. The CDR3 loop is CASSYPGLAGPTQYF. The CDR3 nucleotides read TGTGCCAGCAGTTATCCGGGACTAGCGGGACCTACGCAGTATTTT.

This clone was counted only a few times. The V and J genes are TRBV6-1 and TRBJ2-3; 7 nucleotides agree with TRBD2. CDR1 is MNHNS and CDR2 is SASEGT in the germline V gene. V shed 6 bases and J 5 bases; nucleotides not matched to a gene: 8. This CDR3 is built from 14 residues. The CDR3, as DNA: TGTGCCAGCAGGTTGACTAGCTTTGTAGATACGCAGTATTTT. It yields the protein CASRLTSFVDTQYF.

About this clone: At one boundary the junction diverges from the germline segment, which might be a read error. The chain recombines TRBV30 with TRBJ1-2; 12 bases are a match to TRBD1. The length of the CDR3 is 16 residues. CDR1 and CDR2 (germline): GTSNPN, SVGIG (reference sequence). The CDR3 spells CAWSAGTGGSQYGHTF. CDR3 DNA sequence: TGTGCCTGGAGCGCCGGGACAGGGGGCTCTCAGTATGGCCACACCTTC.

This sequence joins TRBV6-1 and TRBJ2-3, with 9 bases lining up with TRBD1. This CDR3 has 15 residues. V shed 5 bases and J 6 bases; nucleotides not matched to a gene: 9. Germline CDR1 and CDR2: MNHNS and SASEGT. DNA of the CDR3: TGTGCCAGCAGTACCGGGACAGGGAATTTGGATACGCAGTATTTT. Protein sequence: CASSTGTGNLDTQYF.

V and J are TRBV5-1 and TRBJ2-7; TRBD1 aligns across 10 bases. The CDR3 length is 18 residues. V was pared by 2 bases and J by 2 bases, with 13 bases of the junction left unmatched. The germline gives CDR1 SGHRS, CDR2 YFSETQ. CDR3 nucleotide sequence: TGCGCCAGCAGCTTCGGGACAGGGGCTCGGCTGGATGCCTACGAGCAGTACTTC. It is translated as CASSFGTGARLDAYEQYF.

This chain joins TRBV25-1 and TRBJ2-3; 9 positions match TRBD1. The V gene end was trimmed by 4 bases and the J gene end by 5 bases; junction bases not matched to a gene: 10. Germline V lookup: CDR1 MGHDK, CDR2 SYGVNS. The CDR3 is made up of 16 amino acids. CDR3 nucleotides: TGTGCCAGCAGTGGCTGGACAGGGGAGGAAGGAGATACGCAGTATTTT. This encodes CASSGWTGEEGDTQYF.

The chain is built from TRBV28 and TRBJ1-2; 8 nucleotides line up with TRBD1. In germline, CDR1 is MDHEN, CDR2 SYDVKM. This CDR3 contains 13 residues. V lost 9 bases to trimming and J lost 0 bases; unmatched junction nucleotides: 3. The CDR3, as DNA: TGTGCCAGTCAGGGGGCGACTAACTATGGCTACACCTTC. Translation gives CASQGATNYGYTF.

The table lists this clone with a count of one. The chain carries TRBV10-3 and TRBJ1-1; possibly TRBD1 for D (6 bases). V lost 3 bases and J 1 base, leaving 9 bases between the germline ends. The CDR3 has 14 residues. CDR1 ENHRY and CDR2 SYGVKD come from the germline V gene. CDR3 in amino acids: CAISDRDTNTEAFF. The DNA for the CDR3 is TGTGCCATCAGTGACCGGGACACGAACACTGAAGCTTTCTTT.

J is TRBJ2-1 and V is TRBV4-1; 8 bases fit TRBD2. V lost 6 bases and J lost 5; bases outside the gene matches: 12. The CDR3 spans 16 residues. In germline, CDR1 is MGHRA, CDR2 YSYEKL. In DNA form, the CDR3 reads TGCGCCAGCAGGCAATTTAGCGGGGAGGGTCACAATGAGCAGTTCTTC. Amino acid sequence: CASRQFSGEGHNEQFF.

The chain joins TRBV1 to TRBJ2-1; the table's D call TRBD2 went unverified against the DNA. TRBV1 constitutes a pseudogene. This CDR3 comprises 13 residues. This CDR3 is CTSSQYRREGEFF. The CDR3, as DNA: TGCACCAGCAGCCAATACCGGCGGGAGGGGGAGTTCTTC.

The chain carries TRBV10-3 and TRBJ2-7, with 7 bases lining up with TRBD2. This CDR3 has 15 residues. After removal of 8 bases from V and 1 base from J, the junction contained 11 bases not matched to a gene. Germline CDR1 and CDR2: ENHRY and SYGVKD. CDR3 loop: CAIHGELGGSYEQYF. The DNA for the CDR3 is TGTGCCATCCACGGGGAGTTGGGGGGGTCCTACGAGCAGTACTTC.

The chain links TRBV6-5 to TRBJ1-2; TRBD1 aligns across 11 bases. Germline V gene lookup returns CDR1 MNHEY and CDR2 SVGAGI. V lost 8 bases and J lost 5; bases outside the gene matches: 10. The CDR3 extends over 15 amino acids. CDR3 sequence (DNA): TGTGCCAGCGCGTGGACAGGGGGCGGTGTTTATGGCTACACCTTC. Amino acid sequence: CASAWTGGGVYGYTF.

This CDR3 reads CATQGSEWEQYF. The CDR3 coding sequence is TGTGCCACCCAGGGTTCGGAGTGGGAGCAGTACTTC. This chain joins TRBV19 and TRBJ2-7, with D tentatively TRBD1 (5 bases). The germline gives CDR1 LNHDA, CDR2 SQIVND (reference sequence). V lost 10 bases and J 7 bases, leaving 17 bases between the germline ends. There are 12 residues in the CDR3.

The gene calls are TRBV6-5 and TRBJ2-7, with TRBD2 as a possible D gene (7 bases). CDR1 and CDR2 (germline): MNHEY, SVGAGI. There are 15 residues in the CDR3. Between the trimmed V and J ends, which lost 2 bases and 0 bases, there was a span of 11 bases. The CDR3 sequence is CASSYGGAGSYEQYF. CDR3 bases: TGTGCCAGCAGTTACGGGGGGGCGGGCTCCTACGAGCAGTACTTC.

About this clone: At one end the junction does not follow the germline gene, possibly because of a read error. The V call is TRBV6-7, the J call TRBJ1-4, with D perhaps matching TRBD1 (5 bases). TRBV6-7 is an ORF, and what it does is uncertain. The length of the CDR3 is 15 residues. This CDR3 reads CDSSSHSGANEKLFF. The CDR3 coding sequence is TGTGACAGCAGTTCCCACTCGGGGGCTAATGAAAAACTGTTTTTT.

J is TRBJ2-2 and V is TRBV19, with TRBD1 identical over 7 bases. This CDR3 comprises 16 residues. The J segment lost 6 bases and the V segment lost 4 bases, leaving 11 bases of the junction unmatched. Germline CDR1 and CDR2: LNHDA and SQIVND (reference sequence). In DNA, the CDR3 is TGTGCCAGTAGTAAGATCGCCGGGACAGTGGCCGGGGAGCTGTTTTTT. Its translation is CASSKIAGTVAGELFF.

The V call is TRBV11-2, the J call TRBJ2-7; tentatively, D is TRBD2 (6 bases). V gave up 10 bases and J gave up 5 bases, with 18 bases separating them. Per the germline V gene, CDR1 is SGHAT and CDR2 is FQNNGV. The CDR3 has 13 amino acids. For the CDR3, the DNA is TGTGCCACCCTGGACGTAGCGGAGGACGAGCAGTACTTC. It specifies CATLDVAEDEQYF.

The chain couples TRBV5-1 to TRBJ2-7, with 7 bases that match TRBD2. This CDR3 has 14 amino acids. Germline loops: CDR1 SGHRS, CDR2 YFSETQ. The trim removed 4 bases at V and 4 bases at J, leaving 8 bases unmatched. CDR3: CASSGNSGSYEQYF. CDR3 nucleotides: TGCGCCAGCAGCGGGAATAGCGGGTCTTACGAGCAGTACTTC.

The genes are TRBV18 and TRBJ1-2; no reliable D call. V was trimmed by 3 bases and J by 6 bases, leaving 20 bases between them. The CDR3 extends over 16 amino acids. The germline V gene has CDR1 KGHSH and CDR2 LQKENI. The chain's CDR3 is CASSPQVLSDIHGYTF. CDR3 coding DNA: TGTGCCAGCTCACCCCAGGTGCTGTCCGACATTCATGGCTACACCTTC.

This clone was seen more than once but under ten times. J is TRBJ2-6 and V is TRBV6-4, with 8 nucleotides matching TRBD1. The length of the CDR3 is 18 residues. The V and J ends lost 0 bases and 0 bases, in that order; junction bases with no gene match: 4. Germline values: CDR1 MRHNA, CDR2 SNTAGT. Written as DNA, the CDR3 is TGTGCCAGCAGTGACTCTACAGGGGGGCTCTCTGGGGCCAACGTCCTGACTTTC. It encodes CASSDSTGGLSGANVLTF.

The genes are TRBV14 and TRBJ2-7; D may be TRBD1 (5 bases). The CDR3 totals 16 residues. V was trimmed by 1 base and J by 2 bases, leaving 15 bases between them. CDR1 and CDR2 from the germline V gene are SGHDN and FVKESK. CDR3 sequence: CASSQVFEVRAYEQYF. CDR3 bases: TGTGCCAGCAGCCAAGTTTTCGAGGTCAGGGCCTACGAGCAGTACTTC.

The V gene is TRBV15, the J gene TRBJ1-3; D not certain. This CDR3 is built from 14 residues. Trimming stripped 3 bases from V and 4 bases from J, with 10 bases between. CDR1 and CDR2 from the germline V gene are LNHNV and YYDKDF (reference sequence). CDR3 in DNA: TGTGCCACCAGCAGGATGTTCGGGGGAAACACCATATATTTT. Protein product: CATSRMFGGNTIYF.

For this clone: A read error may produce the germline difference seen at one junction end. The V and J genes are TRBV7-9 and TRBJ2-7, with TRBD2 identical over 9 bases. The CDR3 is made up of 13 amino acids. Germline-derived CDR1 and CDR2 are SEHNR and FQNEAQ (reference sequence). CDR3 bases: TGTGCCGGCAGTGGCGGGAGGGCCTACGAGCAGTACTTC. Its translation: CAGSGGRAYEQYF.

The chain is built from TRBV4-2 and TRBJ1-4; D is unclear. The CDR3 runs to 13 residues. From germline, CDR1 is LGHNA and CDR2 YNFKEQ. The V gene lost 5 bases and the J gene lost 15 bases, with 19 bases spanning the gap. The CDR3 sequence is CASSNSETAGLFF. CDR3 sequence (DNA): TGTGCCAGCAGCAACTCCGAGACGGCGGGATTGTTTTTT.

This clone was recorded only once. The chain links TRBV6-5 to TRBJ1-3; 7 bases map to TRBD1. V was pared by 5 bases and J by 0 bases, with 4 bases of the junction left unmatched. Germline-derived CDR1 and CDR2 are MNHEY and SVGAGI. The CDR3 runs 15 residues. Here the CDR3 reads CASSRQGPSGNTIYF. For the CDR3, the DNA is TGTGCCAGCAGTCGACAGGGCCCCTCTGGAAACACCATATATTTT.

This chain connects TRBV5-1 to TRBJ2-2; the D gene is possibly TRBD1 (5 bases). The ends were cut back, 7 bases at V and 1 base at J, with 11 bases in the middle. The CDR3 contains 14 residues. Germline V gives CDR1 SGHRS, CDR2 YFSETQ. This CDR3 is CASGAGWNTGELFF. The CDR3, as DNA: TGCGCCAGCGGGGCAGGGTGGAACACCGGGGAGCTGTTTTTT.

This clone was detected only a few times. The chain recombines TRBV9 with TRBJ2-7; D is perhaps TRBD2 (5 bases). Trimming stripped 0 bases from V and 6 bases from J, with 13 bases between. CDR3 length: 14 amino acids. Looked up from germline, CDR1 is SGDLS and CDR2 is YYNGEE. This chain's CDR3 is CASSVEVDYAEQYF. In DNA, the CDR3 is TGTGCCAGCAGCGTAGAGGTAGACTACGCCGAGCAGTACTTC.

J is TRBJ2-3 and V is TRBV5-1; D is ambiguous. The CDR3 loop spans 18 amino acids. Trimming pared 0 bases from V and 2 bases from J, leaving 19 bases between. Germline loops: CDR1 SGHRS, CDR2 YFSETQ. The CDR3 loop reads CASSLGPSRPTPTDTQYF. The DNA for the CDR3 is TGCGCCAGCAGCTTGGGCCCTTCGCGTCCAACCCCCACAGATACGCAGTATTTT.

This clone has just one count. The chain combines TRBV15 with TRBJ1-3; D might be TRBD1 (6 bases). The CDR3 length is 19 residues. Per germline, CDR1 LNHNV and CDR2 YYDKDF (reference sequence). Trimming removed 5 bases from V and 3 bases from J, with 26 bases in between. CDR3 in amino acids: CATSSVNTYRVASGNTIYF. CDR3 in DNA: TGTGCCACCAGCTCGGTTAACACATACAGGGTAGCTAGTGGAAACACCATATATTTT.